This is a list of T cell receptor beta chains from one sample in a study of beta chain features in type 1 diabetes. Libraries were prepared by immunoSEQ multiplex PCR; TCRdb keeps only in-frame clonotypes and omits some of them. The data show roughly 240,000 clones, with roughly 15% seen just once and about 0.026% held by the top ten. The source material was naive CD4+ T cells from blood. The receptors shown here come from a woman in her 40s in good health. The CDR3 runs from the conserved cysteine through the conserved F or W. A D gene is named only where the DNA matches it firmly. Not every row has a clone size; where given, it reads once, few, many or a size class.

j_gene | abundance | d_gene | v_gene | CDR3aa | CDR3nt
TRBJ2-3 | . | TRBD1 | TRBV5-1 | CASSLLGTGGDMTDTQYF | TGCGCCAGCAGCTTGCTTGGGACAGGGGGCGATATGACAGATACGCAGTATTTT
TRBJ2-3 | . | . | TRBV6-6 | CASNDRRGALTDTQYF | TGTGCCAGCAATGACCGCCGGGGGGCCCTGACAGATACGCAGTATTTT
TRBJ2-5 | few | . | TRBV5-1 | CASSLEETQYF | TGCGCCAGCAGCCTCGAAGAGACCCAGTACTTC
TRBJ2-7 | few | . | TRBV6-6 | CASSLPTAEQYF | TGTGCCAGCAGTTTACCTACAGCCGAGCAGTACTTC
TRBJ2-2 | . | . | TRBV6-5 | CASSSGVIPNTGELFF | TGTGCCAGCAGTTCAGGGGTAATCCCGAACACCGGGGAGCTGTTTTTT
TRBJ2-5 | . | . | TRBV5-1 | CASSSGPSEETQYF | TGCGCCAGCAGCTCGGGTCCCTCTGAAGAGACCCAGTACTTC
TRBJ1-2 | . | . | TRBV11-2 | CASSQTGFGYTF | TGTGCCAGCAGCCAAACAGGGTTCGGCTACACCTTC
TRBJ1-2 | . | TRBD1 | TRBV5-4 | CASSFAAGTGWGYTF | TGTGCCAGCAGCTTCGCAGCCGGGACAGGGTGGGGCTACACCTTC
TRBJ1-2 | few | . | TRBV5-4 | CASSPSTFFDRNYGYTF | TGTGCCAGCAGCCCCTCGACCTTTTTTGACAGGAACTATGGCTACACCTTC
TRBJ1-2 | . | . | TRBV6-5 | CASSPEGQFYGYTF | TGTGCCAGCAGTCCAGAGGGTCAGTTCTATGGCTACACCTTC
TRBJ2-1 | few | TRBD1 | TRBV29-1 | CSVTDRGSYNEQFF | TGCAGCGTGACAGACAGGGGCTCCTACAATGAGCAGTTCTTC
TRBJ1-4 | few | . | TRBV7-9 | CASSLGATNEKLFF | TGTGCCAGCAGCTTAGGAGCAACTAATGAAAAACTGTTTTTT
TRBJ1-3 | . | TRBD1 | TRBV18 | CASSPRDRTSGNTIYF | TGTGCCAGCTCACCCCGGGACAGGACCTCTGGAAACACCATATATTTT
TRBJ2-3 | . | . | TRBV21-1 | CASSKSGRATDTQYF | TGTGCCAGCAGCAAATCGGGCAGGGCGACAGATACGCAGTATTTT
TRBJ2-3 | . | TRBD1 | TRBV6-5 | CASSNPGGRADTQYF | TGTGCCAGCTCAAATCCAGGGGGTAGGGCAGATACGCAGTATTTT
TRBJ2-2 | . | . | TRBV6-1 | CASSEVGSTGELFF | TGTGCCAGCAGTGAAGTTGGTAGCACCGGGGAGCTGTTTTTT
TRBJ2-7 | . | . | TRBV7-8 | CASSRTDSAYEQYF | TGTGCCAGCAGCCGGACAGACTCGGCTTACGAGCAGTACTTC
TRBJ1-6 | few | TRBD1 | TRBV7-2 | CASSLETGVNSPLHF | TGTGCCAGCAGCTTAGAGACAGGGGTAAATTCACCCCTCCACTTT
TRBJ2-4 | many | TRBD2 | TRBV9 | CASSHTGTSGNIQYF | TGTGCCAGCAGCCATACCGGGACTAGCGGTAACATTCAGTACTTC
TRBJ1-2 | . | . | TRBV19 | CASTFLLNYGYTF | TGTGCCAGTACCTTCCTTCTCAACTATGGCTACACCTTC
TRBJ2-1 | . | . | TRBV11-2 | CASSSSHLVSNEQFF | TGTGCCAGCAGCTCGAGTCATCTAGTTAGTAATGAGCAGTTCTTC
TRBJ2-1 | . | TRBD1 | TRBV14 | CASSQERGLSSYNEQFF | TGTGCCAGCAGCCAAGAAAGGGGGCTCAGCTCCTACAATGAGCAGTTCTTC
TRBJ1-1 | few | . | TRBV7-2 | CASSRPGGGTEAFF | TGTGCCAGCAGCCGCCCGGGGGGGGGCACTGAAGCTTTCTTT
TRBJ1-1 | . | . | TRBV6-1 | CASSEVLDTEAFF | TGTGCCAGCAGTGAAGTATTAGATACTGAAGCTTTCTTT
TRBJ1-1 | . | . | TRBV6-1 | CASSKTVPNTEAFF | TGTGCCAGCAGTAAAACAGTGCCGAACACTGAAGCTTTCTTT
TRBJ1-3 | . | . | TRBV14 | CASSQGPGNTIYF | TGTGCCAGCAGCCAAGGGCCTGGAAACACCATATATTTT
TRBJ1-2 | few | . | TRBV5-1 | CASSPDTYGYTF | TGCGCCAGCAGCCCGGACACCTATGGCTACACCTTC
TRBJ1-5 | . | . | TRBV19 | CASGGASSRDNVNQPQHF | TGTGCCAGTGGGGGGGCGAGTTCAAGAGACAACGTTAATCAGCCCCAGCATTTT
TRBJ2-1 | few | . | TRBV5-6 | CASSREDEQFF | TGTGCCAGCAGCCGAGAAGATGAGCAGTTCTTC
TRBJ2-7 | . | . | TRBV7-2 | CASSLVDLRPDARGEQYF | TGTGCCAGCAGCTTAGTTGACCTCCGGCCCGATGCGCGGGGCGAGCAGTACTTC
TRBJ2-5 | few | TRBD1 | TRBV6-5 | CASSTLNRGEETQYF | TGTGCCAGCAGTACTCTGAACAGGGGAGAAGAGACCCAGTACTTC
TRBJ2-7 | few | TRBD2 | TRBV4-1 | CASSQYMSGGLYEQYF | TGCGCCAGCAGCCAATACATGAGCGGGGGCCTCTACGAGCAGTACTTC
TRBJ2-7 | . | TRBD2 | TRBV5-4 | CASRLAGGPTEQYF | TGTGCCAGCAGACTAGCGGGGGGGCCAACCGAGCAGTACTTC
TRBJ1-4 | . | . | TRBV18 | CASSGQSLVATNEKLFF | TGTGCCAGCTCCGGACAGTCCCTAGTTGCAACTAATGAAAAACTGTTTTTT
TRBJ2-7 | . | TRBD1 | TRBV7-2 | CASSLVERPGQGLDEQYF | TGTGCCAGCAGCTTAGTAGAACGACCGGGACAGGGGCTCGACGAGCAGTACTTC
TRBJ1-5 | few | TRBD1 | TRBV19 | CASTARQGPQPQHF | TGTGCCAGTACCGCAAGACAGGGACCTCAGCCCCAGCATTTT
TRBJ2-1 | . | TRBD2 | TRBV7-9 | CASSPGLAGRGWDEQFF | TGTGCCAGCAGCCCCGGACTAGCGGGGAGGGGTTGGGATGAGCAGTTCTTC
TRBJ1-6 | . | TRBD1 | TRBV6-4 | CASSTADRVGSPLHF | TGTGCCAGCAGTACCGCTGACAGGGTAGGATCACCCCTCCACTTT
TRBJ1-4 | . | TRBD1 | TRBV11-2 | CASSATGTANEKLFF | TGTGCCAGCAGCGCGACCGGGACAGCTAATGAAAAACTGTTTTTT
TRBJ2-7 | . | . | TRBV2 | CASSRRQVSEQYF | TGTGCCAGCAGTCGGAGACAGGTATCCGAGCAGTACTTC
TRBJ1-1 | few | . | TRBV11-1 | CASSHQGDTEAFF | TGTGCCAGCAGCCACCAGGGTGATACTGAAGCTTTCTTT
TRBJ1-2 | . | TRBD1 | TRBV5-1 | CASSRDRGEDYGYTF | TGCGCCAGCAGTAGGGACAGGGGCGAGGACTATGGCTACACCTTC
TRBJ2-2 | . | . | TRBV4-1 | CASSQADLPNTGELFF | TGCGCCAGCAGCCAGGCGGACTTACCGAACACCGGGGAGCTGTTTTTT
TRBJ1-1 | few | . | TRBV7-9 | CASSPSGGLISEAFF | TGTGCCAGCAGCCCCTCCGGGGGGCTGATTTCTGAAGCTTTCTTT
TRBJ2-1 | few | TRBD2 | TRBV9 | CASSLSGTSGKFLGNEQFF | TGTGCCAGCAGCCTTTCCGGGACTAGCGGGAAGTTCCTTGGTAATGAGCAGTTCTTC
TRBJ2-2 | . | . | TRBV19 | CASSIRQVTGELFF | TGTGCCAGTAGTATCAGGCAGGTCACCGGGGAGCTGTTTTTT
TRBJ1-4 | . | . | TRBV4-3 | CASSQERAREVFF | TGCGCCAGCAGCCAAGAGCGGGCCCGGGAGGTGTTTTTT
TRBJ2-5 | . | TRBD1 | TRBV5-4 | CASSLPGQEQETQYF | TGTGCCAGCAGCCTACCGGGACAGGAGCAAGAGACCCAGTACTTC
TRBJ2-7 | . | TRBD1 | TRBV19 | CASGHRGEYEQYF | TGTGCCAGTGGCCACAGGGGAGAGTACGAGCAGTACTTC
TRBJ2-5 | few | TRBD1 | TRBV7-2 | CASKLGTGFGETQYF | TGTGCCAGCAAGCTCGGGACAGGGTTTGGGGAGACCCAGTACTTC
TRBJ2-5 | few | TRBD2 | TRBV5-4 | CASSLVTSGGRYQETQYF | TGTGCCAGCAGCTTGGTTACTAGCGGGGGGCGGTACCAAGAGACCCAGTACTTC
TRBJ2-5 | few | TRBD2 | TRBV7-7 | CASSLAGGETQYF | TGTGCTAGCAGCTTAGCGGGGGGAGAGACCCAGTACTTC
TRBJ2-5 | many | TRBD2 | TRBV9 | CASSVAGGGVETQYF | TGTGCCAGCAGCGTAGCTGGCGGGGGGGTCGAGACCCAGTACTTC
TRBJ1-5 | few | . | TRBV6-1 | CASSEQGFGGNQPQHF | TGTGCCAGCAGTGAACAGGGGTTTGGAGGCAATCAGCCCCAGCATTTT
TRBJ2-7 | few | TRBD1 | TRBV6-1 | CASSVLGQTLYEQYF | TGTGCCAGCAGTGTGTTGGGACAGACTCTCTACGAGCAGTACTTC
TRBJ2-1 | . | . | TRBV19 | CASSPSGVEQFF | TGTGCCAGTAGTCCCTCAGGGGTTGAGCAGTTCTTC
TRBJ2-7 | . | . | TRBV15 | CATSREGLRDEQYF | TGTGCCACCAGCAGAGAAGGCCTCCGGGACGAGCAGTACTTC